A selection of T cell receptor beta chains follows, all from one sample in a study of response to subunit inactivated influenza vaccine. TCRdb independently ran MiXCR on the RT-PCR reads; one entry per CDR3 protein. The table includes about 500,000 distinct CDR3 sequences, approximately 15% detected once. The specimen was CD4+ T cells sorted from PBMCs, collected around 2 years after vaccination. The receptors derive from a man aged 50-75 years who received an inactivated influenza vaccine. Each CDR3 is given with its conserved first and last residue. The D gene is left open where the match is weak. Some rows have no size entry. The others give once, few or many, or a class for an expanded clone.

D	size	V	J	CDR3	DNA
-	-	TRBV7-3	TRBJ1-1	CASSRNGGTEAFF	TGTGCCAGCAGCAGAAACGGGGGCACTGAAGCTTTCTTT
-	few	TRBV4-3	TRBJ1-4	CASSQVPGAATNEKLFF	TGCGCCAGCAGCCAAGTTCCAGGGGCAGCAACTAATGAAAAACTGTTTTTT
-	few	TRBV5-1	TRBJ2-2	CASSLTSRSTGELFF	TGCGCCAGCAGCTTGACTAGCCGTAGCACCGGGGAGCTGTTTTTT
-	few	TRBV12-3/TRBV12-4	TRBJ2-5	CASSLRGYQETQYF	TGTGCCAGCAGTTTAAGAGGGTACCAAGAGACCCAGTACTTC
-	few	TRBV2	TRBJ2-4	CASSVGDLLAKNIQYF	TGTGCCAGCAGTGTAGGGGACCTCCTAGCCAAAAACATTCAGTACTTC
TRBD1	few	TRBV15	TRBJ2-2	CATSGEGTGSTGELFF	TGTGCCACCAGCGGCGAGGGGACAGGGTCCACCGGGGAGCTGTTTTTT
-	-	TRBV7-2	TRBJ1-2	CASSLPSVVFGYTF	TGTGCCAGCAGCTTACCGTCCGTGGTTTTTGGCTACACCTTC
-	many	TRBV5-1	TRBJ2-2	CASSYDKPPRSTGELFF	TGCGCCAGCAGCTATGATAAACCCCCCAGGTCGACCGGGGAGCTGTTTTTT
-	-	TRBV15	TRBJ2-1	CATSRVLTDEQFF	TGTGCCACCAGCAGAGTATTGACGGATGAGCAGTTCTTC
-	-	TRBV25-1	TRBJ2-7	CASSNRDGAYEQYF	TGTGCCAGCAGTAACCGGGACGGAGCCTACGAGCAGTACTTC
-	-	TRBV19	TRBJ1-5	CASRKTENSNQPQHF	TGTGCCAGTAGGAAGACGGAGAATAGCAATCAGCCCCAGCATTTT
TRBD2	-	TRBV4-3	TRBJ2-1	CASSHLIPGLAGGLPNEQFF	TGCGCCAGCAGCCATCTCATCCCGGGACTAGCGGGGGGCCTTCCCAATGAGCAGTTCTTC
TRBD1	few	TRBV11-1	TRBJ1-5	CASSDGTGRPQHF	TGTGCCAGCAGCGATGGGACAGGGAGGCCCCAGCATTTT
-	-	TRBV28	TRBJ2-7	CASSTGQGLYEQYF	TGTGCCAGCAGTACAGGACAGGGACTATACGAGCAGTACTTC
TRBD1	-	TRBV5-1	TRBJ2-7	CASSPGQGGNEQYF	TGCGCCAGCAGCCCGGGACAGGGAGGAAACGAGCAGTACTTC
-	few	TRBV5-7	TRBJ1-4	CASSYKCRSNEKLFF	TGTGCCAGCAGCTATAAATGCAGGTCTAATGAAAAACTGTTTTTT
TRBD1	-	TRBV28	TRBJ2-2	CASSQFPWTGRTGELFF	TGTGCCAGCAGCCAGTTCCCTTGGACAGGGCGTACCGGGGAGCTGTTTTTT
TRBD2	-	TRBV5-1	TRBJ2-5	CASSLAGLAGKETQYF	TGCGCCAGCAGCTTGGCGGGGCTAGCGGGGAAGGAGACCCAGTACTTC
TRBD1	-	TRBV25-1	TRBJ2-1	CASSGTDRGRVNEQFF	TGTGCCAGCAGTGGCACGGACAGGGGGAGGGTCAATGAGCAGTTCTTC
-	few	TRBV4-3	TRBJ1-5	CASSVGVRGGQPQHF	TGCGCCAGCAGCGTCGGAGTGCGGGGTGGGCAGCCCCAGCATTTT
-	-	TRBV11-2	TRBJ2-7	CASSLKAPLNLNSYEQYF	TGTGCCAGCAGCTTAAAGGCCCCCTTAAACCTGAACTCCTACGAGCAGTACTTC
TRBD1	many	TRBV5-1	TRBJ2-3	CASSLKGAFSDTQYF	TGCGCCAGCAGCTTGAAGGGGGCTTTCTCTGATACGCAGTATTTT
-	few	TRBV29-1	TRBJ2-1	CSVFTGYNEQFF	TGCAGCGTTTTTACAGGTTACAATGAGCAGTTCTTC
TRBD1	few	TRBV9	TRBJ2-5	CASSTKTGSKTQYF	TGTGCCAGCAGCACTAAGACAGGGTCTAAGACCCAGTACTTC
TRBD2	few	TRBV11-1	TRBJ2-3	CASSQGLALMDTQYF	TGTGCCAGCAGCCAAGGACTAGCCCTCATGGATACGCAGTATTTT
TRBD1	-	TRBV7-2	TRBJ2-7	CASSLRLDRGYEQYF	TGTGCCAGCAGCTTACGTCTAGACAGGGGGTACGAGCAGTACTTC
-	-	TRBV28	TRBJ2-3	CASSLGAEQAQYF	TGTGCCAGCAGCTTGGGTGCCGAGCAAGCGCAGTATTTT
-	-	TRBV4-3	TRBJ2-1	CASSQAPSRGSEQFF	TGCGCCAGCAGCCAGGCCCCATCCCGGGGCAGTGAGCAGTTCTTC
-	few	TRBV5-1	TRBJ1-5	CASSEGFSNQPQHF	TGCGCCAGCTCGGAGGGGTTCAGCAATCAGCCCCAGCATTTT
TRBD2	few	TRBV20-1	TRBJ2-5	CSARGLAGLQETQYF	TGCAGTGCTAGAGGACTAGCGGGGCTACAAGAGACCCAGTACTTC
-	many	TRBV4-3	TRBJ2-6	CASSPKASGYFPSGANVLTF	TGCGCCAGCAGCCCGAAGGCCAGCGGGTATTTTCCTTCTGGGGCCAACGTCCTGACTTTC
-	-	TRBV29-1	TRBJ1-1	CSVQLTQNTEAFF	TGCAGCGTACAACTGACGCAGAACACTGAAGCTTTCTTT
-	-	TRBV28	TRBJ2-3	CASQDWGQGTDTQYF	TGTGCCAGCCAAGACTGGGGTCAGGGCACAGATACGCAGTATTTT
TRBD2	-	TRBV28	TRBJ2-7	CASSSLAGPSPYEQYF	TGTGCCAGCAGTTCCCTAGCGGGACCATCCCCCTACGAGCAGTACTTC